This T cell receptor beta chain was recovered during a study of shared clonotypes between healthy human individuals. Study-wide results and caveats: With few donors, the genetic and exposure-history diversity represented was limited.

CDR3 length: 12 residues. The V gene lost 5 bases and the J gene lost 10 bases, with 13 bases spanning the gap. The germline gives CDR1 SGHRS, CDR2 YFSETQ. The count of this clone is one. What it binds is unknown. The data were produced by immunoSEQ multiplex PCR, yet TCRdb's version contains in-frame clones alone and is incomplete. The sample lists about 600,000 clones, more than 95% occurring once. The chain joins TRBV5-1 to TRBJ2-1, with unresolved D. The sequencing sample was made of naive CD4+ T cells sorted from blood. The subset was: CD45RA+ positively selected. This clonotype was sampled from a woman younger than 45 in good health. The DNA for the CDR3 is TGCGCCAGCAGGCAGGATTCAAGGGAGCAGTTCTTC. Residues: CASRQDSREQFF.